Listed here are 11 T cell receptor beta chains from one sample, sequenced in a study of blood T cell repertoires in COVID-19. Using immunoSEQ multiplex PCR, the repertoire was profiled, and TCRdb retains in-frame clones only, with some absent. The sample consists of about 320,000 clones, over 80% of them appearing once. The material sequenced was PBMCs or T cells enriched from blood (not recorded which). Receptor source: a woman between 18 and 29 years old who had recovered from COVID-19.

The CDR3 loop is CASSLGWDRGYNEQFF. The CDR3 DNA reads as TGTGCCAGCAGCTTAGGGTGGGACAGGGGGTACAATGAGCAGTTCTTC. J is TRBJ2-1 and V is TRBV7-2; 11 positions agree with TRBD1. The V and J ends lost 1 base and 4 bases, in that order; junction bases with no gene match: 3. Germline V gene sequence: CDR1 SGHTA, CDR2 FQGNSA. This CDR3 is 16 amino acids long.

This chain uses TRBV2 with TRBJ2-6; D call uncertain. The CDR3 runs to 14 residues. Germline V gene data show CDR1 as SNHLY and CDR2 as FYNNEI. Trimming removed 10 bases from V and 1 base from J, with 11 bases in between. The CDR3: CATTPESGANVLTF. The DNA of the CDR3 is TGTGCCACCACCCCGGAGTCTGGGGCCAACGTCCTGACTTTC.

The chain couples TRBV4-2 to TRBJ2-1; tentative D call: TRBD1 (6 bases). With 5 bases removed from V and 5 bases from J, the gap between germline ends came to 7 bases. Germline V gene lookup returns CDR1 LGHNA and CDR2 YNFKEQ. The CDR3 runs 12 residues. CDR3 amino acids: CASSYRDNEQFF. The DNA for the CDR3 is TGTGCCAGCAGCTACAGGGACAATGAGCAGTTCTTC.

The chain couples TRBV2 to TRBJ2-1; 10 positions agree with TRBD1. This CDR3 comprises 16 residues. J was trimmed by 4 bases and V by 5 bases; bases with no gene match: 8. Germline CDR1 reads SNHLY; CDR2 reads FYNNEI. The DNA for the CDR3 is TGTGCCAGCAGTCACCCGACAGGGGGCGGGTACAATGAGCAGTTCTTC. Amino acid sequence: CASSHPTGGGYNEQFF.

This chain connects TRBV5-1 to TRBJ1-4, with 12 nucleotides matching TRBD1. V lost 2 bases and J lost 7; bases outside the gene matches: 3. The length of the CDR3 is 15 residues. The germline V gene encodes CDR1 SGHRS and CDR2 YFSETQ. Here the CDR3 DNA reads TGCGCCAGCAGCTTAGGGGACAGGGGGCCTGAAAAACTGTTTTTT. Amino acid sequence: CASSLGDRGPEKLFF.

This clone was seen just once. V usage is TRBV28 and J usage is TRBJ1-2; maybe TRBD1 (5 bases). This CDR3 spans 17 amino acids. CDR1 and CDR2 (germline): MDHEN, SYDVKM. Deletions cut 5 bases from V and 2 bases from J, with 21 bases between. CDR3 sequence: CASSQFIWRGVNYGYTF. CDR3 nucleotides: TGTGCCAGCAGTCAGTTTATTTGGCGGGGGGTAAACTATGGCTACACCTTC.

The J gene is TRBJ1-1, the V gene TRBV11-2; D is perhaps TRBD1 (6 bases). The germline V and J ends were trimmed by 0 bases and 11 bases, with 10 bases remaining between them. The germline CDR1 and CDR2 sequences are SGHAT and FQNNGV. The CDR3 sequence is 12 residues long. CDR3 in amino acids: CASSLETGMAFF. In nucleotides, the CDR3 is TGTGCCAGCAGCTTAGAAACAGGGATGGCTTTCTTT.

The rearrangement links TRBV2 to TRBJ1-2; D is possibly TRBD1 (5 bases). Germline loops: CDR1 SNHLY, CDR2 FYNNEI. The CDR3 has 14 residues. V was shortened by 8 bases and J by 2 bases, with 15 bases between the two germline ends. The CDR3 bases are TGTGCCAGCCTCCTGGAGCCAGGGAACTATGGCTACACCTTC. It codes for CASLLEPGNYGYTF.

This chain connects TRBV27 to TRBJ1-2; 12 nucleotides match TRBD1. This CDR3 comprises 15 residues. Germline CDR1 is MNHEY and CDR2 is SMNVEV (reference sequence). Trimming at V came to 5 bases and at J to 4 bases, leaving 5 bases not matched to a gene. The CDR3 here is CASSPLGQGAYGYTF. The CDR3 DNA sequence: TGTGCCAGCAGTCCTCTGGGACAGGGGGCCTATGGCTACACCTTC.

The CDR3 region has the DNA TGTGCCAGCAGCGCTGGGGGCACCCAGAACTATGGCTACACCTTC. Translation gives CASSAGGTQNYGYTF. The chain employs TRBV9 and TRBJ1-2; D possibly corresponds to TRBD1 (6 bases). Per the germline V gene, CDR1 is SGDLS and CDR2 is YYNGEE. V lost 3 bases and J lost 2, with 14 bases in between. The CDR3 is 15 residues long.

CDR3 in amino acids: CASSPLPRAGYNEQFF. In DNA, the CDR3 is TGTGCCAGCAGCCCACTTCCCAGGGCCGGCTACAATGAGCAGTTCTTC. This sequence joins TRBV7-2 and TRBJ2-1, with D possibly being TRBD1 (5 bases). In germline, CDR1 is SGHTA, CDR2 FQGNSA. The V end lost 5 bases, the J end lost 3 bases, and 17 bases lay between the germline ends. The CDR3 runs 16 residues.